This T cell receptor beta chain emerged from a study of PD-L1 blockade in urothelial cancer. About the research overall: Each blood sample yielded a median of 141,255 T cells.

Time point of the sample: pretreatment peripheral blood. Every PCR received spiked-in synthetic TCR analog templates. Sequencing used immunoSEQ multiplex PCR; TCRdb keeps in-frame clones, though not all of them. The sample contains 45,000 or so clones, 70% to 90% of which appear only once. The sequences come from PBMCs, collected around atezolizumab (anti-PD-L1) treatment. This TCR was recovered from a donor at least 40 years old with urothelial cancer.

CDR3 loop: CASSGGGTGELFF. The CDR3 DNA reads as TGTGCCAGCAGCGGGGGGGGGACCGGGGAGCTGTTTTTT. The chain joins TRBV9 to TRBJ2-2; 7 positions agree with TRBD2. Germline CDR1 is SGDLS and CDR2 is YYNGEE. The CDR3 loop spans 13 amino acids. The ends lost 3 bases at V and 5 bases at J; junction bases unmatched: 1. Using reference TRBV9 and TRBJ2-2 for the parts outside the CDR3, the full variable domain is DSGVTQTPKHLITATGQRVTLRCSPRSGDLSVYWYQQSLDQGLQFLIQYYNGEERAKGNILERFSAQQFPDLHSELNLSSLELGDSALYFCASSGGGTGELFFGEGSRLTVL.